The present T cell receptor (beta chain) was sequenced within a study of T-cell reconstitution after alpha-beta-depleted transplantation in children. The sample holds a few counts of this clonotype. A library of TCRbeta sequences, prepared with unique molecular identifiers, was generated. TCRdb reprocessed the PCR reads via MiXCR and lists one record per CDR3 protein. Altogether hundreds of thousands of distinct CDR3 sequences are present, 13% being singletons, with the ten largest covering 2% to 2.5%. Looked up from germline, CDR1 is MDHEN and CDR2 is SYDVKM. The CDR3 is 20 amino acids. Unmatched junction bases numbered 15, after V lost 3 bases and J lost 2 bases.

The rearrangement uses TRBV28 and TRBJ2-7; 14 positions agree with TRBD2. This TCR came from a male patient aged 5 to 17 who had a stem cell transplant for acute myeloid leukemia, so the T cells may come from the graft donor. This material consisted of PBMCs, mostly from graft donor cells, taken 360 days after TCRalphabeta/CD19-depleted stem cell transplant. The CDR3 nucleotides are TGTGCCAGCAGTTTTTTGAGGCGGACTAGCGGGAGGACCAGAGCCTACGAGCAGTACTTC. As protein: CASSFLRRTSGRTRAYEQYF.